These 8 T cell receptor beta chains were sequenced from one sample in a study of beta chain features in type 1 diabetes. Expressed TCRB transcripts got sequenced, as all isolated RNA was reverse transcribed. Here immunoSEQ multiplex PCR was the method, and the copy in TCRdb shows in-frame clones only, minus some. The sample has about 650,000 clones; roughly 12% are singletons. What these receptors recognize is not known. Study-wide results and caveats: Researchers report that Type 1 diabetes patients had moderately but significantly shorter TCRB CDR3s across all four CD4+ subsets.

Input material: naive CD4+ T cells from blood. Receptors originate from a man aged 25 to 40 with type 1 diabetes.

The J gene is TRBJ1-6, the V gene TRBV27; 10 positions agree with TRBD1. From germline, CDR1 is MNHEY and CDR2 SMNVEV (reference sequence). The CDR3 runs 16 residues. V shed 5 bases and J 7 bases; nucleotides not matched to a gene: 8. CDR3 region: CASSLGDRGGNSPLHF. The CDR3, as DNA: TGTGCCAGCAGTCTGGGGGACAGGGGAGGGAATTCACCCCTCCACTTT.

The V gene is TRBV18, the J gene TRBJ2-3, with 7 bases fitting TRBD1. Germline loops: CDR1 KGHSH, CDR2 LQKENI. V lost 4 bases, J lost 1 base, and 2 bases stayed unmatched. This CDR3 spans 14 amino acids. The DNA of the CDR3 is TGTGCCAGCTCACAGGGGGCTGGCACAGATACGCAGTATTTT. Translating it yields CASSQGAGTDTQYF.

V is TRBV18 and J is TRBJ2-7, with D tentatively TRBD1 (6 bases). V shed 2 bases and J shed 2 bases, with 13 bases lying between them. Germline CDR1 and CDR2: KGHSH and LQKENI. CDR3 size: 15 residues. DNA of the CDR3: TGTGCCAGCTCACCAGGAACAGGGTTGACCTACGAGCAGTACTTC. Translating gives CASSPGTGLTYEQYF.

This clone turned up a few times. The chain carries TRBV2 and TRBJ1-2, with D uncertain. Germline V gene data show CDR1 as SNHLY and CDR2 as FYNNEI. This CDR3 contains 12 residues. V lost 7 bases and J 5 bases, leaving 11 bases between the germline ends. The CDR3 bases are TGTGCCAGCACTCCAGGCCCGTATGGCTACACCTTC. Translating gives CASTPGPYGYTF.

The chain couples TRBV2 to TRBJ1-1; D perhaps matches TRBD1 (6 bases). The CDR3 loop spans 14 amino acids. In germline, CDR1 is SNHLY, CDR2 FYNNEI. V lost 6 bases, J lost 3 bases, and 14 bases lay in between. The CDR3 is CASSVDRYDTEAFF. Written as DNA, the CDR3 is TGTGCCAGCAGCGTAGACAGGTACGACACTGAAGCTTTCTTT.

The chain has TRBV5-1 and TRBJ1-1; TRBD1 might be the D (5 bases). This CDR3 has 14 residues. The V end was cut by 4 bases, the J end by 5 bases, with 15 bases between. Germline assignment: CDR1 SGHRS and CDR2 YFSETQ. CDR3 protein: CASSPRDSGTEAFF. CDR3 sequence (DNA): TGCGCCAGCAGCCCTAGGGACTCGGGGACTGAAGCTTTCTTT.

This clone occurred a few times. The V gene is TRBV6-1, the J gene TRBJ2-5; 10 bases align to TRBD2. V lost 5 bases, J lost 5 bases, and 2 bases stayed unmatched. Germline V gives CDR1 MNHNS, CDR2 SASEGT. The CDR3 runs to 13 residues. In nucleotides, the CDR3 is TGTGCCAGCAGTACGGGACTAGCGGAGACCCAGTACTTC. Protein sequence: CASSTGLAETQYF.

This clone turned up a few times. This chain uses TRBV9 with TRBJ1-1; maybe TRBD1 (6 bases). Germline V CDR1 and CDR2: SGDLS, YYNGEE. This CDR3 is built from 13 residues. With 3 bases removed from V and 5 bases from J, the gap between germline ends came to 11 bases. In nucleotides, the CDR3 is TGTGCCAGCAGCGAAACAGGGAGGACTGAAGCTTTCTTT. Protein product: CASSETGRTEAFF.